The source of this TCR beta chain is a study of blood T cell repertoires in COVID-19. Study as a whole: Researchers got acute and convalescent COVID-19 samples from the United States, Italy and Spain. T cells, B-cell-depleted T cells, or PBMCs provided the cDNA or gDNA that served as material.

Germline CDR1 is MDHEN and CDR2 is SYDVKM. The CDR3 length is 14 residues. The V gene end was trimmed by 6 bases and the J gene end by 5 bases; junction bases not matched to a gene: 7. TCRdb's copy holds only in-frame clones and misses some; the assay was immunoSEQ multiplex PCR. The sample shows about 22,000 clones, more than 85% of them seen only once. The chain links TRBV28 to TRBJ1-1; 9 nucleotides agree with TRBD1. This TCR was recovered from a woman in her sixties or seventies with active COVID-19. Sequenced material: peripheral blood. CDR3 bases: TGTGCCAGCAGGGTACCGGGACAGGGAACTGAAGCTTTCTTT. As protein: CASRVPGQGTEAFF.